These 2 T cell receptor beta chains share one sample of origin, sequenced in a study of blood T cells in healthy people across ages. A J-beta primer mix and a sample-barcoded 5' primer were used in a second PCR of about 7 to 12 cycles. TCRdb itself ran the 5' RACE reads through MiXCR, one entry per CDR3 protein. The repertoire holds some 690,000 distinct CDR3 sequences, over 20% seen once, with around 21% in the top ten. Sequenced input: blood. These receptor sequences come from a man aged 65 to 85 in good health.

This clonotype occurred a few times. V is TRBV21-1 and J is TRBJ2-1. The J call is in doubt because the DNA end fits TRBJ2-7 better. TRBV21-1 is tagged as a pseudogene. CDR3 length: 13 residues. The DNA for the CDR3 is TGTGCCAGCACCGCCGGGAGCTCCTACGAGCAGTACGTC. It codes for CASTAGSSYEQYV.

This clonotype was detected only once. A single base separates this from a much larger clone, so it may be a read error. This sequence joins TRBV3-1 and TRBJ2-3; D uncertain. This CDR3 is built from 12 residues. Germline loops: CDR1 LGHDT, CDR2 YNNKEL (reference sequence). V was cut by 3 bases and J by 3 bases, with 4 bases left in between. As DNA, the CDR3 is TGTGCCAGCAGCCATATGACAGATACGCAGTATTTT. Translating it yields CASSHMTDTQYF.